This TCR beta chain was identified during a study of blood T cell repertoires in COVID-19. Study overall: Sites in the United States, Italy and Spain provided acute and convalescent COVID-19 samples.

This clone was counted a few times. Germline CDR1 SGHRS, CDR2 YFSETQ. The CDR3 covers 14 residues. V was clipped by 2 bases and J by 3 bases; unmatched bases: 0. Those designated as exposed participants met a COVID-19 case within 2 weeks before study entry. Sequencing was performed with immunoSEQ multiplex PCR; in TCRdb, only in-frame clones are kept and a portion is missing. In the table there are hundreds of thousands of clones, over 80% of which are singletons. The receptor was derived from a man aged 45-65 years who had been exposed to COVID-19. V gene TRBV5-1 combines with J gene TRBJ2-2; 8 bases match TRBD1. Sequencing was done on a sample of PBMCs or T cells enriched from blood (not recorded which). DNA for the CDR3: TGCGCCAGCAGCTTACAGGGGGACACCGGGGAGCTGTTTTTT. Translating gives CASSLQGDTGELFF.